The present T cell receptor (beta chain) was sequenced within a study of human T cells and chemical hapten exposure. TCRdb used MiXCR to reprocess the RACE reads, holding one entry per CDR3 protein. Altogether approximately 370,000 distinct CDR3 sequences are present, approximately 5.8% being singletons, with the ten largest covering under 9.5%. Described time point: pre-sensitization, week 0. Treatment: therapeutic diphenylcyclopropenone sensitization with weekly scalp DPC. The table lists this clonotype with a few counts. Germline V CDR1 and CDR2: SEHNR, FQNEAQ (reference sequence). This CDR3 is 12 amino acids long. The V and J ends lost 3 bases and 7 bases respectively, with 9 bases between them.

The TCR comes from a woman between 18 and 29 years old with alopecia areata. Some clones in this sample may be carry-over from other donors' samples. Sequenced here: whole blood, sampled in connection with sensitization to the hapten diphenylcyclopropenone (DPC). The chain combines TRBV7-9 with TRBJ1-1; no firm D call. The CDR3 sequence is CASSFYLGEAFF. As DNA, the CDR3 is TGTGCCAGCAGCTTCTATCTAGGTGAAGCTTTCTTT.